This T cell receptor beta chain appears in the sequencing data of a study of blood T cell repertoires in COVID-19. About the study: Samples of COVID-19 (acute and convalescent) were obtained from the United States, Italy and Spain.

As handled by the study authors: How many nucleated cells were present was estimated from reference gene primer amplification. The protocol was immunoSEQ multiplex PCR, while the TCRdb copy is restricted to in-frame clones and leaves out a portion. V and J calls and clone size follow that table, whereas D and trimming were derived from the DNA. The table has about 160,000 clones, 80% to 90% seen once. The Seattle site enrolled patients during active infection and followed them longitudinally. CDR3 size: 19 residues. The V and J ends lost 4 bases and 4 bases, in that order; junction bases with no gene match: 11. CDR1 is LNHDA and CDR2 is SQIVND in the germline V gene (reference sequence).

Material: peripheral blood. The chain joins TRBV19 to TRBJ2-1; 15 positions match TRBD2. The origin of this receptor is a woman aged 55 to 70 with COVID-19, enrolled during active disease. The DNA for the CDR3 is TGTGCCAGTAGTAGCCAGCTATCGGGACTAGCGGGAGGTTACAATGAGCAGTTCTTC. Encoded protein: CASSSQLSGLAGGYNEQFF.